A single sample is the source of the 12 T cell receptor beta chains below, sequenced in a study of tumor-infiltrating lymphocytes in localized non-small cell lung cancer. Clones were sequenced by immunoSEQ multiplex PCR, and TCRdb holds only the in-frame ones, with some missing. The sample holds about 21,000 clones, approximately 80% seen once. The sequenced material came from lung tumor tissue. These receptors were taken from a human donor with non-small cell lung cancer.

This clone was observed a few times. This chain joins TRBV7-6 and TRBJ1-5; 7 bases match TRBD1. Looked up from germline, CDR1 is SGHVS and CDR2 is FNYEAQ. The CDR3 runs 13 residues. V shed 3 bases and J 9 bases; nucleotides not matched to a gene: 5. The CDR3 sequence is CASSFGTELPQHF. CDR3 sequence (DNA): TGTGCCAGCAGCTTTGGGACAGAACTGCCCCAGCATTTT.

This clone was recorded a few times. The chain employs TRBV5-1 and TRBJ2-1; 7 nucleotides match TRBD2. With 5 bases clipped from V and 4 bases from J, the junction kept 9 bases outside the gene matches. CDR3 size: 15 residues. Per germline, CDR1 SGHRS and CDR2 YFSETQ. CDR3 sequence reads: CASRFTSDPYNEQFF. The DNA of the CDR3 is TGCGCCAGCAGATTTACTAGCGACCCATACAATGAGCAGTTCTTC.

The chain is built from TRBV12-5 and TRBJ2-2; tentatively, D is TRBD2 (6 bases). This CDR3 is built from 18 residues. Per germline, CDR1 LGHNT and CDR2 FRNRAP. V lost 1 base and J 3 bases, leaving 18 bases between the germline ends. The CDR3 here is CASGLAGPGERYTGELFF. CDR3 nucleotide sequence: TGTGCTAGTGGTTTGGCCGGGCCGGGAGAAAGGTACACCGGGGAGCTGTTTTTT.

This clone has just one count. This chain connects TRBV4-1 to TRBJ1-3, with D unclear. The CDR3 loop spans 16 amino acids. Germline V gives CDR1 MGHRA, CDR2 YSYEKL. The V end was cut by 2 bases, the J end by 4 bases, with 15 bases between. The DNA for the CDR3 is TGCGCCAGCAGCCAAACCCCTGGGGTAGGGGGAAACACCATATATTTT. Its protein is CASSQTPGVGGNTIYF.

This chain uses TRBV11-1 with TRBJ2-5; 8 nucleotides agree with TRBD2. The germline V gene has CDR1 SGHAT and CDR2 FQDESV (reference sequence). The ends lost 3 bases at V and 3 bases at J; junction bases unmatched: 3. This CDR3 has 14 amino acids. The CDR3 loop is CASSFVLAEETQYF. CDR3 bases: TGTGCCAGCAGCTTCGTACTAGCGGAAGAGACCCAGTACTTC.

The rearrangement uses TRBV6-4 and TRBJ2-7; D is possibly TRBD1 (6 bases). Trimming took off 6 bases at V and 0 bases at J, with 12 bases between the two ends. The V gene's germline CDR1 is MRHNA and CDR2 SNTAGT. The length of the CDR3 is 14 residues. The DNA for the CDR3 is TGTGCCAGCAGGGGACACCCGAGCTCCTACGAGCAGTACTTC. Amino acid sequence: CASRGHPSSYEQYF.

The J gene is TRBJ1-1, the V gene TRBV29-1; D call uncertain. Germline loops: CDR1 SQVTM, CDR2 ANQGSEA. Trimming removed 4 bases from V and 5 bases from J, with 5 bases in between. The CDR3 has 10 residues. The CDR3 here is CSVGGTEAFF. CDR3 in DNA: TGCAGCGTTGGTGGGACTGAAGCTTTCTTT.

The chain combines TRBV7-3 with TRBJ2-7, with D possibly TRBD1 on 5 matching bases. The CDR3 length is 13 residues. Per germline, CDR1 SGHTA and CDR2 FQGTGA. Deletions cut 7 bases from V and 6 bases from J, with 16 bases between. The CDR3 loop reads CASTQGPRGEQYF. CDR3 DNA: TGTGCCAGCACCCAGGGCCCTAGGGGCGAGCAGTACTTC.

A few counts support this clone. This rearrangement joins TRBV18 to TRBJ2-5; weak D call: TRBD1 (9 bases). The germline CDR1 and CDR2 sequences are KGHSH and LQKENI. The V and J ends lost 3 bases and 5 bases respectively, with 34 bases between them. CDR3 length: 21 residues. As DNA, the CDR3 is TGTGCCAGCTCACCGAGAAAGAAAGGGACAGGGACTAGTCGGTTTGGGGAGACCCAGTACTTC. Protein sequence: CASSPRKKGTGTSRFGETQYF.

The chain carries TRBV5-1 and TRBJ1-1, with D maybe TRBD1 (6 bases). Trimming shortened V by 4 bases and J by 5 bases, and 12 bases separated the two germline ends. The CDR3 contains 13 residues. The germline V gene encodes CDR1 SGHRS and CDR2 YFSETQ. The CDR3 DNA follows: TGCGCCAGCAGCGAGGCAGGGGCGACTGAAGCTTTCTTT. Translation: CASSEAGATEAFF.

This chain connects TRBV6-5 to TRBJ2-7, with D hard to call. This CDR3 is 14 amino acids long. Germline CDR1 is MNHEY and CDR2 is SVGAGI. With 0 bases removed from V and 1 base from J, the gap between germline ends came to 7 bases. CDR3: CASSYSRASYEQYF. CDR3 nucleotides: TGTGCCAGCAGTTACTCACGGGCGTCCTACGAGCAGTACTTC.

The CDR3 DNA reads as TGCGCCAGCAGCATGGGGGCGGGGGGCAATGAGCAGTTCTTC. Amino acid sequence: CASSMGAGGNEQFF. The chain recombines TRBV5-1 with TRBJ2-1; 8 bases are shared with TRBD2. V dropped 4 bases and J dropped 6; count of bases not matched to a gene: 6. The CDR3 runs to 14 residues. The germline V gene has CDR1 SGHRS and CDR2 YFSETQ.